Each of the 30 T cell receptor beta chains below was sequenced from the same sample in a study of early T cells in non-severe SARS-CoV-2 infection. TCRdb reprocessed the 5' RACE reads with MiXCR, giving one entry per CDR3 protein. Among about 98,000 distinct CDR3 sequences listed, around 14% were seen once. The specimen sequenced was whole blood. Source of these receptors: an adult who was a healthcare worker with PCR-confirmed SARS-CoV-2 infection or an uninfected control (not recorded which).

The sample holds a few counts of this clonotype. The V call is TRBV19, the J call TRBJ1-5; no firm D call. V lost 0 bases to trimming and J lost 1 base, with 7 bases between them. The CDR3 length is 15 residues. The germline gives CDR1 LNHDA, CDR2 SQIVND (reference sequence). This CDR3 is CASSIDMDSNQPQHF. DNA for the CDR3: TGTGCCAGTAGTATAGATATGGACAGCAATCAGCCCCAGCATTTT.

J is TRBJ2-5 and V is TRBV18, with D unclear. Germline V lookup: CDR1 KGHSH, CDR2 LQKENI. The CDR3 contains 13 residues. V gave up 2 bases and J gave up 2 bases, with 6 bases separating them. This CDR3 reads CASSPTRQETQYF. The CDR3 DNA is TGTGCCAGCTCACCAACACGACAAGAGACCCAGTACTTC.

This clonotype was counted a few times. V gene TRBV7-6 combines with J gene TRBJ1-6, with TRBD1 identical over 9 bases. CDR3 length: 13 amino acids. J lost 5 bases, V lost 9 bases, and 2 bases had no gene match. Germline V gene sequence: CDR1 SGHVS, CDR2 FNYEAQ. The CDR3 region is CASRTGDNSPLHF. The CDR3 DNA reads as TGTGCCAGTAGGACAGGGGATAATTCACCCCTCCACTTT.

The CDR3 region is CASTSGLRTEAFF. Written as DNA, the CDR3 is TGTGCCAGCACCTCTGGGTTACGAACTGAAGCTTTCTTT. V is TRBV28 and J is TRBJ1-1; D unresolved. CDR1 is MDHEN and CDR2 is SYDVKM in the germline V gene. The CDR3 runs 13 residues. Trimming cost V 7 bases and J 5 bases, with 14 bases left between them.

This clonotype was found a few times. CDR3 in DNA: TGTGCCAGCTCACCACCAGAGAGAAACTATGGCTACACCTTC. Protein: CASSPPERNYGYTF. The chain couples TRBV18 to TRBJ1-2, with unresolved D. The germline V gene encodes CDR1 KGHSH and CDR2 LQKENI. V lost 0 bases and J lost 2, with 7 bases in between. The CDR3 is 14 amino acids.

This chain uses TRBV7-8 with TRBJ1-6; D unresolved. This CDR3 has 13 amino acids. Trimming stripped 5 bases from V and 7 bases from J, with 9 bases between. The germline V gene encodes CDR1 SGHVS and CDR2 FQNEAQ. DNA of the CDR3: TGTGCCAGCAGCAGGGCCCACAATTCACCCCTCCACTTT. Translated: CASSRAHNSPLHF. The entire variable domain, with the rest obtained from reference TRBV7-8 and TRBJ1-6, is as follows: GAGVSQSPRYKVAKRGQDVALRCDPISGHVSLFWYQQALGQGPEFLTYFQNEAQLDKSGLPSDRFFAERPEGSVSTLKIQRTQQEDSAVYLCASSRAHNSPLHFGNGTRLTVT.

The chain has TRBV11-2 and TRBJ2-5; tentative D call: TRBD1 (5 bases). The germline V gene encodes CDR1 SGHAT and CDR2 FQNNGV. The V end lost 2 bases, the J end lost 5 bases, and 15 bases lay between the germline ends. The CDR3 extends over 15 amino acids. The CDR3 is CASSLFRPDTETQYF. The DNA for the CDR3 is TGTGCCAGCAGCTTATTTCGGCCGGACACGGAGACCCAGTACTTC. The whole variable domain, filled in from reference TRBV11-2 and TRBJ2-5, reads EAGVAQSPRYKIIEKRQSVAFWCNPISGHATLYWYQQILGQGPKLLIQFQNNGVVDDSQLPKDRFSAERLKGVDSTLKIQPAKLEDSAVYLCASSLFRPDTETQYFGPGTRLLVL.

V is TRBV27 and J is TRBJ1-6, with 7 bases that match TRBD1. Germline CDR1 reads MNHEY; CDR2 reads SMNVEV (reference sequence). CDR3 length: 15 amino acids. J was trimmed by 9 bases and V by 4 bases; bases with no gene match: 9. The CDR3 sequence is CASSSRTGRASPLHF. CDR3 nucleotide sequence: TGTGCCAGCAGTTCACGGACAGGACGGGCTTCACCCCTCCACTTT.

This clonotype showed up many times. In DNA form, the CDR3 reads TGTGCCAGCAGCCCTAACGGGCCGGGCTCCTACAATGAGCAGTTCTTC. It encodes CASSPNGPGSYNEQFF. The V gene is TRBV7-3, the J gene TRBJ2-1; D gene ambiguous. CDR1 is SGHTA and CDR2 is FQGTGA in the germline V gene. The V end lost 5 bases, the J end lost 0 bases, and 14 bases lay between the germline ends. CDR3 length equals 16 residues. Combining the CDR3 with reference TRBV7-3 and TRBJ2-1 gives the whole variable domain GAGVSQTPSNKVTEKGKYVELRCDPISGHTALYWYRQSLGQGPEFLIYFQGTGAADDSGLPNDRFFAVRPEGSVSTLKIQRTERGDSAVYLCASSPNGPGSYNEQFFGPGTRLTVL.

This clonotype was recorded a few times. The chain recombines TRBV28 with TRBJ2-2; maybe TRBD2 (5 bases). Germline lookup yields CDR1 MDHEN and CDR2 SYDVKM. V lost 6 bases to trimming and J lost 6 bases, with 14 bases between them. The CDR3 runs 14 residues. The CDR3: CASRPSTKSGELFF. CDR3 DNA: TGTGCCAGCAGACCATCGACTAAATCCGGGGAGCTGTTTTTT. The full variable domain, completed using reference TRBV28 and TRBJ2-2, is DVKVTQSSRYLVKRTGEKVFLECVQDMDHENMFWYRQDPGLGLRLIYFSYDVKMKEKGDIPEGYSVSREKKERFSLILESASTNQTSMYLCASRPSTKSGELFFGEGSRLTVL.

This clonotype was detected only a few times. This sequence joins TRBV4-1 and TRBJ2-3; D gene unclear. Germline V CDR1 and CDR2: MGHRA, YSYEKL. V was shortened by 4 bases and J by 6 bases, with 8 bases between the two germline ends. This CDR3 comprises 12 residues. CDR3 region: CASSRAQDTQYF. CDR3 in DNA: TGCGCCAGCAGCCGTGCCCAGGATACGCAGTATTTT.

This clonotype came up a few times. This sequence joins TRBV12-3 or TRBV12-4 and TRBJ1-1; D gene unclear. This CDR3 has 14 residues. Between the trimmed V and J ends, which lost 5 bases and 3 bases, there was a span of 13 bases. CDR3 nucleotides: TGTGCCAGCAGTCCTCCCAGGTGGGACACTGAAGCTTTCTTT. The encoded protein is CASSPPRWDTEAFF.

In this sample, this clonotype turned up a few times. This CDR3 is CASSLDWWGSGNTIYF. CDR3 nucleotides: TGTGCCAGCAGCTTAGATTGGTGGGGTTCCGGAAACACCATATATTTT. The V and J genes are TRBV7-6 and TRBJ1-3; D not certain. Germline assignment: CDR1 SGHVS and CDR2 FNYEAQ. This CDR3 spans 16 amino acids. Trimming removed 1 base at V and 4 bases at J, with 14 bases between.

This clonotype was found a few times. V is TRBV28 and J is TRBJ2-4; 8 positions match TRBD2. The junction had 3 bases not matched to a gene; V was cut back by 10 bases and J by 7 bases. The CDR3 extends over 11 amino acids. Per germline, CDR1 MDHEN and CDR2 SYDVKM. CDR3 amino acids: CATRGGNIQYF. CDR3 in DNA: TGTGCCACCCGGGGGGGGAACATTCAGTACTTC.

The sample holds many counts of this clonotype. The V and J genes are TRBV19 and TRBJ1-2; D may be TRBD1 (5 bases). This CDR3 is built from 14 residues. V was trimmed by 6 bases and J by 4 bases, leaving 15 bases between them. Germline V gene data show CDR1 as LNHDA and CDR2 as SQIVND (reference sequence). In DNA, the CDR3 is TGTGCCAGTAGACCCCCGGGACTGCTCTATGGCTACACCTTC. Encoded protein: CASRPPGLLYGYTF.

This clonotype came up a few times. This chain uses TRBV20-1 with TRBJ2-1; D is possibly TRBD1 (6 bases). Germline V gene sequence: CDR1 DFQATT, CDR2 SNEGSKA (reference sequence). This CDR3 comprises 16 residues. The V end was cut by 6 bases, the J end by 8 bases, with 26 bases between. The CDR3 DNA reads as TGCAGTGCCCCTCCCTCAGGGGCGACTTTATGGGATGAGCAGTTCTTC. Translated: CSAPPSGATLWDEQFF.

This clonotype has more than one count but fewer than ten. The V and J genes are TRBV7-9 and TRBJ2-7; D gene ambiguous. This CDR3 spans 14 amino acids. The V end was cut by 3 bases, the J end by 4 bases, with 13 bases between. Germline V gene data show CDR1 as SEHNR and CDR2 as FQNEAQ (reference sequence). CDR3 coding DNA: TGTGCCAGCAGCTTTGAGTATGCCGGGTACGAGCAGTACTTC. Amino acid sequence: CASSFEYAGYEQYF.

This clonotype turned up a few times. The chain employs TRBV11-2 and TRBJ1-2; the D gene is possibly TRBD1 (5 bases). The V gene lost 5 bases and the J gene lost 4 bases, with 14 bases spanning the gap. Germline lookup yields CDR1 SGHAT and CDR2 FQNNGV. The CDR3 totals 14 residues. The DNA for the CDR3 is TGTGCCAGCAGCGCCGGGGCAGAAAGCTATGGCTACACCTTC. Its protein is CASSAGAESYGYTF.

This clonotype was detected only a few times. V gene TRBV3-1 combines with J gene TRBJ2-7; 9 nucleotides align to TRBD2. Unmatched junction bases numbered 10, after V lost 1 base and J lost 9 bases. Germline V lookup: CDR1 LGHDT, CDR2 YNNKEL (reference sequence). This CDR3 comprises 15 residues. In nucleotides, the CDR3 is TGTGCCAGCAGCCAAGGAGCTAGCGGGATCCCGGGGCAGTACTTC. This sequence encodes CASSQGASGIPGQYF.

The sample holds many counts of this clonotype. The gene calls are TRBV20-1 and TRBJ1-5; a possible D gene is TRBD1 (6 bases). The germline CDR1 and CDR2 sequences are DFQATT and SNEGSKA (reference sequence). The CDR3 is 14 residues long. V was clipped by 2 bases and J by 0 bases, with 8 bases between them. DNA for the CDR3: TGCAGTGCTAGACAGGGACATAGCAATCAGCCCCAGCATTTT. It yields the protein CSARQGHSNQPQHF.

This clonotype was picked up a small number of times. This CDR3 is CASSYGGTAGYNSPLHF. CDR3 bases: TGTGCCAGCAGTTACGGCGGGACCGCGGGGTATAATTCACCCCTCCACTTT. This chain links TRBV6-6 with TRBJ1-6; weak D call: TRBD1 (5 bases). This CDR3 contains 17 residues. The germline V and J ends were trimmed by 2 bases and 4 bases, with 15 bases remaining between them. CDR1 is MNHNY and CDR2 is SVGAGI in the germline V gene (reference sequence).

This clonotype was seen a single time. J is TRBJ2-7 and V is TRBV20-1; 9 nucleotides agree with TRBD1. Germline CDR1 is DFQATT and CDR2 is SNEGSKA (reference sequence). There are 13 residues in the CDR3. Trimming removed 1 base from V and 5 bases from J; junction bases left unmatched: 3. CDR3 sequence (DNA): TGCAGTGCTAGAGGACAGGGGGGCGACGAGCAGTACTTC. This sequence encodes CSARGQGGDEQYF.

This clonotype was seen at least ten times. The chain combines TRBV7-7 with TRBJ2-1, with D maybe TRBD2 (5 bases). V shed 0 bases and J shed 9 bases, with 12 bases lying between them. CDR1 is SSHAT, CDR2 FNYEAQ, per germline (reference sequence). The CDR3 is 14 amino acids. As DNA, the CDR3 is TGTGCCAGCAGCTTAGCACGAGGAGAGGGTGAGCAGTTCTTC. This codes for CASSLARGEGEQFF.

J is TRBJ2-2 and V is TRBV25-1; no definite D call. This CDR3 has 13 amino acids. The germline V gene has CDR1 MGHDK and CDR2 SYGVNS. V was pared by 2 bases and J by 5 bases, with 6 bases between. The CDR3: CASSEKITGELFF. In nucleotides, the CDR3 is TGTGCCAGCAGTGAAAAGATTACCGGGGAGCTGTTTTTT.

This clonotype was observed once. The chain has TRBV15 and TRBJ2-2, with a weak D call TRBD1 (6 bases). Per germline, CDR1 LNHNV and CDR2 YYDKDF (reference sequence). The CDR3 sequence is 16 residues long. V was shortened by 3 bases and J by 2 bases, with 13 bases between the two germline ends. CDR3 protein: CATSRDPGHNTGELFF. CDR3 nucleotide sequence: TGTGCCACCAGCAGGGACCCGGGACATAACACCGGGGAGCTGTTTTTT.

The gene calls are TRBV21-1 and TRBJ2-7; the DNA was not used to check the table's D call, TRBD1. TRBV21-1 corresponds to a pseudogene. The CDR3 consists of 16 residues. Written as DNA, the CDR3 is TGTGCCAGCAGCAAAGAGCGCCTACCCTCACCCTACGAGCAGTACTTC. Amino acid sequence: CASSKERLPSPYEQYF.

This clonotype was picked up a small number of times. This rearrangement joins TRBV7-9 to TRBJ2-3; 7 nucleotides match TRBD2. The germline gives CDR1 SEHNR, CDR2 FQNEAQ (reference sequence). This CDR3 region has 17 residues. V lost 5 bases and J lost 6; bases outside the gene matches: 17. The CDR3, as DNA: TGTGCCAGCAGCCCGGGAGAGACGGGAGGCCGGGTTGATACGCAGTATTTT. It translates to CASSPGETGGRVDTQYF.

This chain links TRBV9 with TRBJ2-1; 11 bases are shared with TRBD2. V lost 3 bases and J lost 3; bases outside the gene matches: 5. CDR1 is SGDLS, CDR2 YYNGEE, per germline. The CDR3 runs 16 residues. The CDR3 protein is CASSGGTSGNYNEQFF. CDR3 sequence (DNA): TGTGCCAGCAGCGGAGGGACTAGCGGAAACTACAATGAGCAGTTCTTC.

This clonotype was seen only a few times. The V gene is TRBV28, the J gene TRBJ1-1; no clear D gene. Trimming shortened V by 6 bases and J by 11 bases, and 16 bases separated the two germline ends. The CDR3 is 12 amino acids. The germline V gene has CDR1 MDHEN and CDR2 SYDVKM. The CDR3 reads CASSLDAIDAFF. CDR3 DNA sequence: TGTGCCAGCAGCCTAGATGCAATTGACGCTTTCTTT.

In this sample, this clonotype turned up a few times. The chain employs TRBV20-1 and TRBJ2-7; 8 bases map to TRBD1. The J segment lost 3 bases and the V segment lost 5 bases, leaving 6 bases of the junction unmatched. Per germline, CDR1 DFQATT and CDR2 SNEGSKA (reference sequence). The CDR3 consists of 13 residues. The CDR3 here is CSAHWTGNYEQYF. The CDR3 nucleotides are TGCAGTGCTCACTGGACAGGGAACTACGAGCAGTACTTC.